The clone carrying this TCR beta chain was detected ten times or more. Its antigen is not identified. This entry is derived from a study of T cell repertoires in cytomegalovirus infection. Whole-study context: It can be stated that public TCR beta signatures indicated CMV infection as well as a matching HLA type. Whole-study results and caveats: Cumulative frequency of public TCR beta families picked out carriers of CMV plus the relevant HLA. The ex vivo response showed dominance by HLA-C-restricted CMV-specific TCR beta clonotypes.

MiXCR, run by TCRdb on the reads, gives a single entry per CDR3 protein. The sample shows some 150,000 distinct CDR3 sequences, roughly a quarter of them seen only once. The TCR originated in a human donor in good health (CMV status not recorded). Some clones in this sample may be carry-over from other donors' samples. Sequencing was performed on PBMCs.

The CDR3 spells CASSLKGSNSPLHF. The CDR3 DNA is TGTGCCAGCAGCTTAAAAGGCTCCAATTCACCCCTCCACTTT. This chain connects TRBV7-2 to TRBJ1-6; D gene uncertain. The germline CDR1 and CDR2 sequences are SGHTA and FQGNSA. V lost 2 bases and J 7 bases, leaving 9 bases between the germline ends. The CDR3 consists of 14 residues.